This T cell receptor beta chain stems from a study of post-analysis software for immune sequencing data. Background on the study: The disease courses spanned relapsing-remitting, secondary progressive and progressive-relapsing forms of multiple sclerosis.

V lost 0 bases and J 3 bases, leaving 6 bases between the germline ends. The CDR3 is 14 amino acids. Included in the TCR beta cDNA libraries were unique molecular identifiers. T cells numbering roughly 1 to 10 million yielded cDNA molecules that totaled about 500,000. TCRdb itself ran the PCR reads through MiXCR, one entry per CDR3 protein. This table holds approximately 730,000 distinct CDR3 sequences, around 45% found once. As concerns this clonotype: Its target is unknown.

Study-wide findings and caveats: Pronounced co-clustering by F measure was evident among identically batched samples. Controls had significantly higher normalized Chao1 diversity than multiple sclerosis patients. Higher frequency in patients than in controls was seen for roughly five TRBV segments, with TRBV5-6, TRBV5-1 and TRBV20-1 among them.

The material sequenced was blood. This TCR was recovered from a girl between 10 and 17 years old with multiple sclerosis. The chain recombines TRBV12-3 or TRBV12-4 with TRBJ2-1; D is perhaps TRBD1 (6 bases). Here the CDR3 DNA reads TGTGCCAGCAGTTTAGCGGGACACTACAATGAGCAGTTCTTC. Protein sequence: CASSLAGHYNEQFF.